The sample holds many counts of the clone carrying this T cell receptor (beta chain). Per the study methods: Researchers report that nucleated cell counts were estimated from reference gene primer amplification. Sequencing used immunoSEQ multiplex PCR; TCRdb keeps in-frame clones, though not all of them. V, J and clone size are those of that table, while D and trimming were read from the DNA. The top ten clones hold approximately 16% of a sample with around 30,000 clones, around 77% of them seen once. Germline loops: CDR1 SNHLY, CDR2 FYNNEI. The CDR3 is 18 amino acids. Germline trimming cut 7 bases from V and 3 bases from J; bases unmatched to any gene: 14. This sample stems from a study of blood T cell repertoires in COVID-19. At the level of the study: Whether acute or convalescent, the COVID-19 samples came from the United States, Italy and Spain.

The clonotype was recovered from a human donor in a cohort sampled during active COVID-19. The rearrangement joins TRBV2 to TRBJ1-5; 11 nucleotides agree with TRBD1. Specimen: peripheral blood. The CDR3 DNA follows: TGTGCCAGCACATGGACAGGGGGCCTAGCCCCAAACAATCAGCCCCAGCATTTT. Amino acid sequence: CASTWTGGLAPNNQPQHF.